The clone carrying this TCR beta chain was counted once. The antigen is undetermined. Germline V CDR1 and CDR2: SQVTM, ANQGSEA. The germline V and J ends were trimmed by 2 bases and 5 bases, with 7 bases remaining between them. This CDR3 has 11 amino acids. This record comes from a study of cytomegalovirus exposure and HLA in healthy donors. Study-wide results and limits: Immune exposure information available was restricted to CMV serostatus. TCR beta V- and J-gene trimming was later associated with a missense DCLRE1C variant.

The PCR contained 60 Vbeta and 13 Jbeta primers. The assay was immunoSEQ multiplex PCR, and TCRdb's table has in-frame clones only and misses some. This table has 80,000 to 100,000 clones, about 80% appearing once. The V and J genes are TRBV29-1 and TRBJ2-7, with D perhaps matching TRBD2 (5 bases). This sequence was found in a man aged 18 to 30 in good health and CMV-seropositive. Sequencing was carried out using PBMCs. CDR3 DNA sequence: TGCAGCGTTGAACTGAGGGACGAGCAGTACTTC. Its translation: CSVELRDEQYF.